The rows below give T cell receptor beta chains drawn from one sample of a study of blood T cell repertoires in COVID-19. The repertoire was sequenced with immunoSEQ multiplex PCR; TCRdb's copy has only in-frame clones and lacks some. The data hold about 400,000 clones, with more than 75% observed a single time. Input material: PBMCs or T cells enriched from blood (not recorded which). All receptors come from a woman between 45 and 65 years old who had recovered from COVID-19. Both conserved end residues are part of each CDR3. A D gene is named only where the DNA matches it firmly. Not all rows give a size; the values are once, few, many and, for expanded clones, a class.

TRBJ1-4	NA	TRBD1	TRBV7-9	CASRANRDREGEKLFF	TGTGCCAGCAGGGCAAACCGGGACAGGGAGGGCGAAAAACTGTTTTTT
TRBJ2-7	NA	TRBD2	TRBV7-8	CASSLDVAGAGNEQYF	TGTGCCAGCAGCTTAGATGTAGCGGGGGCCGGGAACGAGCAGTACTTC
TRBJ2-7	NA	TRBD1	TRBV7-2	CASSLWDSSSYEQYF	TGTGCCAGCAGCTTATGGGACAGCAGCTCCTACGAGCAGTACTTC
TRBJ1-1	once	NA	TRBV6-1	CASSEQITGTEAFF	TGTGCCAGCAGTGAACAAATAACTGGCACTGAAGCTTTCTTT
TRBJ1-2	once	NA	TRBV10-3	CAISESVGGYTF	TGTGCCATCAGTGAGTCCGTCGGGGGCTACACCTTC
TRBJ1-1	NA	TRBD1	TRBV6-5	CASLSRDRDTEAFF	TGTGCCAGCTTAAGCCGGGACAGGGATACTGAAGCTTTCTTT
TRBJ2-5	NA	NA	TRBV2	CASMVGGQETQYF	TGTGCCAGCATGGTCGGGGGTCAAGAGACCCAGTACTTC
TRBJ2-7	NA	NA	TRBV2	CASIPGPSLLIYEQYF	TGTGCCAGCATTCCGGGTCCTTCCCTGCTGATCTACGAGCAGTACTTC
TRBJ2-7	NA	TRBD2	TRBV15	CATSKASGGSYEQYF	TGTGCCACCAGCAAAGCTAGCGGGGGGTCTTACGAGCAGTACTTC
TRBJ1-1	NA	NA	TRBV25-1	CASSGQTKLNTEAFF	TGTGCCAGCAGTGGACAGACCAAACTGAACACTGAAGCTTTCTTT
TRBJ1-1	once	TRBD1	TRBV5-1	CASSLVGTGDGRNTEAFF	TGCGCCAGCAGCTTGGTGGGGACAGGGGACGGACGGAACACTGAAGCTTTCTTT
TRBJ1-1	NA	TRBD1	TRBV28	CASSFFLLTGGEGAFF	TGTGCCAGCAGTTTTTTTCTTTTGACAGGGGGAGAAGGAGCTTTCTTT
TRBJ1-6	NA	TRBD1	TRBV19	CASSGQGSGSPLHF	TGTGCCAGTAGTGGACAGGGGTCTGGTTCACCCCTCCACTTT
TRBJ2-1	NA	TRBD1	TRBV28	CASRNDRGHEQFF	TGTGCCAGCAGAAACGACAGGGGACATGAGCAGTTCTTC
TRBJ2-3	once	NA	TRBV29-1	CSVKTGTQYF	TGCAGCGTTAAGACTGGTACGCAGTATTTT
TRBJ1-6	NA	TRBD1	TRBV5-1	CASSPTGGGISPLHF	TGCGCCAGCAGCCCGACAGGGGGCGGAATTTCACCCCTCCACTTT
TRBJ1-2	NA	NA	TRBV7-9	CASSLDLAGGTYGYTF	TGTGCCAGCAGCTTAGATCTGGCCGGGGGGACCTATGGCTACACCTTC
TRBJ2-3	NA	TRBD2	TRBV29-1	CSVEAPGGLTDTQYF	TGCAGCGTTGAAGCCCCGGGGGGTCTCACAGATACGCAGTATTTT
TRBJ2-2	NA	NA	TRBV15	CATSSGDRSGLFF	TGTGCCACCAGCAGTGGAGACAGGAGCGGGCTGTTTTTT
TRBJ2-3	NA	TRBD2	TRBV28	CASAIGGALDTQYF	TGTGCCAGCGCGATCGGGGGGGCATTAGATACGCAGTATTTT
TRBJ2-2	NA	NA	TRBV24-1	CATSLGGQALRRELFF	TGTGCCACCAGCCTGGGGGGGCAGGCCCTCAGGCGGGAGCTGTTTTTT
TRBJ2-5	NA	NA	TRBV3-1/TRBV3-2	CACAGTYQETQYF	TGTGCCTGTGCCGGGACTTACCAAGAGACCCAGTACTTC
TRBJ1-1	NA	NA	TRBV2	CASRTQGNTEAFF	TGTGCCAGCAGGACCCAGGGGAACACTGAAGCTTTCTTT
TRBJ1-1	once	NA	TRBV28	CASSLWQAAFF	TGTGCCAGCAGTTTATGGCAAGCCGCTTTCTTT
TRBJ2-7	NA	NA	TRBV27	CASGYRGQGYEQYF	TGTGCCAGCGGCTACCGAGGTCAGGGCTACGAGCAGTACTTC
TRBJ2-4	NA	NA	TRBV5-6	CASTAAAGNKNIQYF	TGTGCCAGCACCGCCGCCGCGGGGAATAAAAACATTCAGTACTTC
TRBJ2-7	NA	TRBD1	TRBV7-9	CASSPWDRVDEQYF	TGTGCCAGCAGCCCATGGGACAGGGTGGACGAGCAGTACTTC
TRBJ1-1	NA	NA	TRBV6-9	CASSRTIKTEAFF	TGTGCCAGCAGCCGGACAATTAAAACTGAAGCTTTCTTT
TRBJ1-2	NA	NA	TRBV14	CASSPDGGYGYTF	TGTGCCAGCAGCCCGGACGGGGGGTATGGCTACACCTTC
TRBJ2-2	NA	TRBD2	TRBV19	CASQGLAGWGELFF	TGTGCCAGTCAAGGACTAGCGGGCTGGGGGGAGCTGTTTTTT
TRBJ1-2	NA	NA	TRBV29-1	CSVEAQTLYGYTF	TGCAGCGTTGAAGCACAAACGCTTTATGGCTACACCTTC
TRBJ1-1	NA	NA	TRBV5-1	CASSLGENTEAFF	TGCGCCAGCAGCTTGGGAGAGAACACTGAAGCTTTCTTT
TRBJ1-5	NA	NA	TRBV30	CAWRGDFYQPQHF	TGTGCCTGGAGAGGGGACTTCTATCAGCCCCAGCATTTT
TRBJ1-4	NA	NA	TRBV30	CAWSLSLTHEKLFF	TGTGCCTGGAGTCTTAGCCTAACCCATGAAAAACTGTTTTTT
TRBJ1-1	NA	TRBD1	TRBV9	CASSAGDRGLNTEAFF	TGTGCCAGCAGCGCAGGGGACAGGGGGCTGAACACTGAAGCTTTCTTT
TRBJ1-2	NA	TRBD1	TRBV19	CASRTGTGGNYGYTF	TGTGCCAGTAGAACCGGGACAGGAGGCAACTATGGCTACACCTTC
TRBJ1-2	NA	NA	TRBV9	CASSRTLGGYEGGYTF	TGTGCCAGCAGCCGAACCCTGGGAGGATACGAGGGCGGCTACACCTTC
TRBJ2-7	NA	TRBD1	TRBV7-8	CASSLDRGINEQYF	TGTGCCAGCAGCTTGGACAGGGGGATTAACGAGCAGTACTTC
TRBJ1-2	NA	TRBD1	TRBV2	CASSPNTQGVSYGYTF	TGTGCCAGCAGTCCCAATACACAGGGGGTCTCCTATGGCTACACCTTC
TRBJ1-4	NA	TRBD1	TRBV9	CASSVTGLVGEKLFF	TGTGCCAGCAGCGTGACAGGGCTAGTAGGGGAAAAACTGTTTTTT
TRBJ1-1	NA	NA	TRBV4-1	CASSHRLAMNTEAFF	TGCGCCAGCAGCCACCGTTTAGCCATGAACACTGAAGCTTTCTTT
TRBJ1-3	NA	NA	TRBV10-3	CAISEIQGYDTIYF	TGTGCCATCAGTGAGATCCAGGGGTATGACACCATATATTTT
TRBJ1-3	NA	NA	TRBV5-1	CASSVQGGDGNTIYF	TGCGCCAGCAGTGTCCAAGGGGGGGATGGAAACACCATATATTTT
TRBJ1-2	few	TRBD1	TRBV28	CASSSPTGGFGYTF	TGTGCCAGCAGTTCACCGACAGGGGGCTTTGGCTACACCTTC
TRBJ1-1	NA	TRBD1	TRBV30	CAWSVQQGWTEAFF	TGTGCCTGGAGTGTACAACAGGGGTGGACTGAAGCTTTCTTT
TRBJ1-2	few	NA	TRBV6-5	CASRSSGGSNYGYTF	TGTGCCAGCAGGTCTTCCGGGGGGTCTAACTATGGCTACACCTTC
TRBJ2-7	NA	NA	TRBV5-5	CASSSTASYEQYF	TGTGCCAGCAGCTCGACAGCCTCCTACGAGCAGTACTTC
TRBJ2-3	NA	TRBD1	TRBV5-1	CASSDIQGAADTQYF	TGCGCCAGCAGCGACATACAGGGGGCTGCAGATACGCAGTATTTT
TRBJ2-1	NA	TRBD1	TRBV19	CASSIPGQGAMNNEQFF	TGTGCCAGTAGTATCCCGGGACAGGGGGCCATGAATAATGAGCAGTTCTTC
TRBJ2-1	NA	NA	TRBV2	CASSYDSRGNEQFF	TGTGCCAGCAGTTATGACTCCCGGGGCAATGAGCAGTTCTTC